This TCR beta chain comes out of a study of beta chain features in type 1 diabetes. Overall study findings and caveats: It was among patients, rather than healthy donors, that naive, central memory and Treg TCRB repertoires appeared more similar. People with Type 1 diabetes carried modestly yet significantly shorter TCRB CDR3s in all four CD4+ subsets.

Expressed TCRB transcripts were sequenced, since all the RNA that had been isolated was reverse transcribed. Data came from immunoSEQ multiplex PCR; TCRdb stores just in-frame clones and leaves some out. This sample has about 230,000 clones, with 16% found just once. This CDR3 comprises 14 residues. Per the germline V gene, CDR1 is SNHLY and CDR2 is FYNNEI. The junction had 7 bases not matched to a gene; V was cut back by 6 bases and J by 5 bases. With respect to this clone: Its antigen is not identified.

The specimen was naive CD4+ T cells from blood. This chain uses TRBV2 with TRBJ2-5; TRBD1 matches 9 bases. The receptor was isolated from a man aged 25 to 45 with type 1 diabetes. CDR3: CASSVDRGRETQYF. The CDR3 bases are TGTGCCAGCAGCGTGGACAGGGGAAGGGAGACCCAGTACTTC.